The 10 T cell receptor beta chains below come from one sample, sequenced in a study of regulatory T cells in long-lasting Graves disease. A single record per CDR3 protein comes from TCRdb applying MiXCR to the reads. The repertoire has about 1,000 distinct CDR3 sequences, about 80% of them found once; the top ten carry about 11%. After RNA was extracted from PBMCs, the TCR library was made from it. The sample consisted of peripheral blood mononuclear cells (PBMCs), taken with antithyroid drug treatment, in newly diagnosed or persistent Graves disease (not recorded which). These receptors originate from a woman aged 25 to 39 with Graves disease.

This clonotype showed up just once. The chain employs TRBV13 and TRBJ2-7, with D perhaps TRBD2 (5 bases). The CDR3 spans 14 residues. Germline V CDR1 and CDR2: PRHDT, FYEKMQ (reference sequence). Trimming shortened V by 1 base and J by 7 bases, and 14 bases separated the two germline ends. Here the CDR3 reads CASSLAGKSGEQYF. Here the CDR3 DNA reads TGTGCCAGCAGCTTAGCGGGAAAATCGGGGGAGCAGTACTTC.

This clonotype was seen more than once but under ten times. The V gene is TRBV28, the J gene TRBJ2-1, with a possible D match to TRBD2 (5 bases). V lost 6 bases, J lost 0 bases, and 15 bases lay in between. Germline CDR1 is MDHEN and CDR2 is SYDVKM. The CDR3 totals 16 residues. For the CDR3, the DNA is TGTGCCAGCAGCCCAGCGGAAGACTCCTCCTACAATGAGCAGTTCTTC. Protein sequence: CASSPAEDSSYNEQFF. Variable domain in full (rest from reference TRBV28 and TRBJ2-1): DVKVTQSSRYLVKRTGEKVFLECVQDMDHENMFWYRQDPGLGLRLIYFSYDVKMKEKGDIPEGYSVSREKKERFSLILESASTNQTSMYLCASSPAEDSSYNEQFFGPGTRLTVL.

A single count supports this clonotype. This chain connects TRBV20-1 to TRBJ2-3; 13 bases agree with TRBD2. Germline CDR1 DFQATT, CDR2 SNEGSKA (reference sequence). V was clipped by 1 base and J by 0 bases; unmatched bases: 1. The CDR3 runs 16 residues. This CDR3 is CSARAGLAGSTDTQYF. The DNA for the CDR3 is TGCAGTGCTAGAGCGGGACTAGCGGGGAGCACAGATACGCAGTATTTT.

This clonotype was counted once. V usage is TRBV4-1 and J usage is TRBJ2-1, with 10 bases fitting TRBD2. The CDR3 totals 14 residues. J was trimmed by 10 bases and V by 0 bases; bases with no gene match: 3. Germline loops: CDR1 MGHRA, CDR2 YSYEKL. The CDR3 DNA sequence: TGCGCCAGCAGCCAAGATATGACTAGCGGGGAGCAGTTCTTC. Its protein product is CASSQDMTSGEQFF.

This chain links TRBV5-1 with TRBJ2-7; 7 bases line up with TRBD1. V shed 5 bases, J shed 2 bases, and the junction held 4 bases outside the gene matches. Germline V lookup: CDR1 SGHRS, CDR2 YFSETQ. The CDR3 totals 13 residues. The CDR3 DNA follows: TGCGCCAGCAGTGTTGACAGGGCCTACGAGCAGTACTTC. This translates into CASSVDRAYEQYF. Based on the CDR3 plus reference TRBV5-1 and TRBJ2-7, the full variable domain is KAGVTQTPRYLIKTRGQQVTLSCSPISGHRSVSWYQQTPGQGLQFLFEYFSETQRNKGNFPGRFSGRQFSNSRSEMNVSTLELGDSALYLCASSVDRAYEQYFGPGTRLTVT.

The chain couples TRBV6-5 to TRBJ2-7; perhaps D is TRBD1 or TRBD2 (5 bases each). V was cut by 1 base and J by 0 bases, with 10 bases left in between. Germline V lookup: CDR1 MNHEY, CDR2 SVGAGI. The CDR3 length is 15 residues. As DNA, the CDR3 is TGTGCCAGCAGTTACTTGGGGACCGGCTCCTACGAGCAGTACTTC. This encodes CASSYLGTGSYEQYF.

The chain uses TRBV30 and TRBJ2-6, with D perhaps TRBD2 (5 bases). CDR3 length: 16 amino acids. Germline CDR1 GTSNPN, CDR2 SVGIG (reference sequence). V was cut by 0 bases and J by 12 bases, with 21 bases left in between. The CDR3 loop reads CAWSVWESMGYGVLTF. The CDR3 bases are TGTGCCTGGAGTGTTTGGGAGAGTATGGGGTACGGCGTCCTGACTTTC. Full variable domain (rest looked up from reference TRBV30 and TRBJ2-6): SQTIHQWPATLVQPVGSPLSLECTVEGTSNPNLYWYRQAAGRGLQLLFYSVGIGQISSEVPQNLSASRPQDRQFILSSKKLLLSDSGFYLCAWSVWESMGYGVLTFGAGSRLTVL.

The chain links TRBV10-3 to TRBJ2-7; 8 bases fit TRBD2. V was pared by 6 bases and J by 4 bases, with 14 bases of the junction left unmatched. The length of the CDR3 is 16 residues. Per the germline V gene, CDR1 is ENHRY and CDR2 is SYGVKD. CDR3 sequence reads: CAIREGAGDQVYEQYF. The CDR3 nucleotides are TGTGCCATCAGGGAGGGAGCGGGAGACCAAGTTTACGAGCAGTACTTC.

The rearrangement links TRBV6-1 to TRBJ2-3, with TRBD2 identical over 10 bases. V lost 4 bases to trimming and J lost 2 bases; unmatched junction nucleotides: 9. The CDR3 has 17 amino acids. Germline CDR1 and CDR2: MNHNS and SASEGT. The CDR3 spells CASSAGTSEHPTDTQYF. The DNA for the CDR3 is TGTGCCAGCAGTGCTGGGACTAGCGAACACCCCACAGATACGCAGTATTTT.

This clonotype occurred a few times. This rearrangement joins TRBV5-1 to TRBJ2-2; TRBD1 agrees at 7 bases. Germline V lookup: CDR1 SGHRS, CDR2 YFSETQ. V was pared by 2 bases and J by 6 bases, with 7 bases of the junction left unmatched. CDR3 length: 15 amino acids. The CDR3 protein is CASSFGTERAGELFF. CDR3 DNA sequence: TGCGCCAGCAGCTTCGGGACAGAACGCGCCGGGGAGCTGTTTTTT.